This TCR beta chain was documented in a study of blood T cells in healthy people across ages. A J-beta primer mix and a sample-barcoded 5' primer were used in a second PCR of about 7 to 12 cycles. Every cDNA molecule carried a tag from a template-switch adaptor bearing 12 random nucleotides. TCRdb recomputed calls from the 5' RACE reads with MiXCR, one row per CDR3 protein. The data hold fewer than 2,000,000 distinct CDR3 sequences, with about 39% observed a single time. This clonotype was seen a handful of times. Its antigen is not known. Study results and caveats: Observed TCR beta diversity per million T cells went down as age went up. This fall followed a roughly linear course with age.

Germline CDR1 is GTSNPN and CDR2 is SVGIG (reference sequence). J was trimmed by 2 bases and V by 4 bases; bases with no gene match: 2. This CDR3 comprises 13 residues. J is TRBJ1-2 and V is TRBV30; 9 nucleotides align to TRBD1. This TCR was recovered from a human donor in good health. The source material was blood. The CDR3 nucleotides read TGTGCCTGGAAGACAGGGGGGAACTATGGCTACACCTTC. The encoded protein is CAWKTGGNYGYTF. Variable domain in full (rest from reference TRBV30 and TRBJ1-2): SQTIHQWPATLVQPVGSPLSLECTVEGTSNPNLYWYRQAAGRGLQLLFYSVGIGQISSEVPQNLSASRPQDRQFILSSKKLLLSDSGFYLCAWKTGGNYGYTFGSGTRLTVV.